The present entry profiles one T cell receptor (beta chain) with its context. Antigen specificity is unknown. This sample was included in a study of T-cell reconstitution after alpha-beta-depleted transplantation in children. Study-level results: At one year after transplant, newly produced T cells mostly accounted for T-cell counts and diversity. As was reported, about two months after transplant, alpha-beta T cells came from several hundred expanded graft clones.

The V segment lost 4 bases and the J segment 7 bases; nucleotides outside the gene matches: 2. Germline loops: CDR1 SQVTM, CDR2 ANQGSEA. CDR3 size: 11 residues. During its preparation, the TCRbeta library received unique molecular identifiers. A single record per CDR3 protein comes from TCRdb applying MiXCR to the PCR reads. The sample has about a million distinct CDR3 sequences, about 29% seen once; the top ten hold about 28%. The TCR sequence derives from a boy in the first two years of life who had a stem cell transplant for SCID, so the T cells may come from the graft donor. The specimen was PBMCs, mostly from graft donor cells, collected 360 days after TCRalphabeta/CD19-depleted stem cell transplant. This rearrangement joins TRBV29-1 to TRBJ1-2; 8 bases are shared with TRBD1. The DNA of the CDR3 is TGCAGCGTTGGGACAGGGAGTGGCTACACCTTC. It codes for CSVGTGSGYTF.